The clone carrying this T cell receptor beta chain was seen only once. RNA was extracted with the RNeasy kit, and a quantity of about 0.45 to 1 ug was reverse transcribed using random hexamers. TCRdb reprocessed the immunoSEQ multiplex PCR reads via MiXCR and lists one record per CDR3 protein. The sample lists around 130,000 distinct CDR3 sequences, just under 95% occurring once. These data come from a study of CD8 T cells in Susac syndrome. Per germline, CDR1 MNHNS and CDR2 SASEGT. V lost 7 bases to trimming and J lost 8 bases; unmatched junction nucleotides: 9. CDR3 length equals 13 residues. The specimen was CD8+ T cells from PBMCs. The chain employs TRBV6-1 and TRBJ1-2; 8 bases align to TRBD1. The clonotype originates from a human donor with Susac syndrome. CDR3 sequence (DNA): TGTGCCAGCACCACATGGACAGGGTCGGGCTACACCTTC. Translated, it gives CASTTWTGSGYTF.